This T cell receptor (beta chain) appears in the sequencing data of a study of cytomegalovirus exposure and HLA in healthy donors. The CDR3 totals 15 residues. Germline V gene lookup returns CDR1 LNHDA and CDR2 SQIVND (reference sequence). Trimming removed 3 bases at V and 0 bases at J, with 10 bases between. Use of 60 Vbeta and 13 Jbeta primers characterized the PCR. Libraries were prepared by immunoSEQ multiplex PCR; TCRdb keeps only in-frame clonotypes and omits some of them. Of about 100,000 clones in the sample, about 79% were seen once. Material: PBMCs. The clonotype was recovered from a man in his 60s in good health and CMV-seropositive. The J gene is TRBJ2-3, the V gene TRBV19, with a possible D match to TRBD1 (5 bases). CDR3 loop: CASSIPGPSTDTQYF. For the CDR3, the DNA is TGTGCCAGTAGTATCCCAGGGCCTAGCACAGATACGCAGTATTTT.